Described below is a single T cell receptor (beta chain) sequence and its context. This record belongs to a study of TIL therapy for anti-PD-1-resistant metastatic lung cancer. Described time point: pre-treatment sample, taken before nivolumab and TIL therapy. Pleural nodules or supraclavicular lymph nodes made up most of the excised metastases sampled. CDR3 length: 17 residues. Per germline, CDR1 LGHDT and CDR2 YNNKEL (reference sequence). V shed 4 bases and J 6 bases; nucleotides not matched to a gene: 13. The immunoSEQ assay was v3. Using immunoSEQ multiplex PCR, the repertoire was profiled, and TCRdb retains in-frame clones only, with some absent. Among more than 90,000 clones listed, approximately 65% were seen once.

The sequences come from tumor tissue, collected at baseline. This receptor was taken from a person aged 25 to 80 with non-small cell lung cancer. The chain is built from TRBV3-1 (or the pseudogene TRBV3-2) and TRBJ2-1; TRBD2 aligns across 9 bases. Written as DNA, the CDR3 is TGTGCCAGCAGCCCGATGGTAGGGACTAGCAGAATCAATGAGCAGTTCTTC. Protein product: CASSPMVGTSRINEQFF.